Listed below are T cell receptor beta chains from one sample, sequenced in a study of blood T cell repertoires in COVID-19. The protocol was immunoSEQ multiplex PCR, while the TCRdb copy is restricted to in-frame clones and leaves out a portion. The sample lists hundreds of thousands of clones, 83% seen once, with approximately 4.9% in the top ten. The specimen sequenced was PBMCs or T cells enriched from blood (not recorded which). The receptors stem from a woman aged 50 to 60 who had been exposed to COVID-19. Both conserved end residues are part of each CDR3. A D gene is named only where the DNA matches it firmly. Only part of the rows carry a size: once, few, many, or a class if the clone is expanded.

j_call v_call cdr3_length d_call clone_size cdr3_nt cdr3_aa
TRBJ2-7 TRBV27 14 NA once TGTGCCAGCAGTCCGGACCAGGGATTGTGGGAGCAGTACTTC CASSPDQGLWEQYF
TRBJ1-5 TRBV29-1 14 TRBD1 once TGCAGCGTTGCGAGACAGGGGACCAATCAGCCCCAGCATTTT CSVARQGTNQPQHF
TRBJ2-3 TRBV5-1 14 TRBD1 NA TGCGCCAGCAGCTTAGACAGGGTCCCAGATACGCAGTATTTT CASSLDRVPDTQYF
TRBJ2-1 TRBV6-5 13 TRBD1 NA TGTGCCAGCAGCTCTACAGGGGGCGGTGAGCAGTTCTTC CASSSTGGGEQFF
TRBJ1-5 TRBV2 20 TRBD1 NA TGTGCCAGCAGTGTAAGGAAGCGGGACAGGGCAACAGTGGGCAATCAGCCCCAGCATTTT CASSVRKRDRATVGNQPQHF
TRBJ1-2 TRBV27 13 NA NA TGTGCCAGCAGTTTTCAGGGCGGCTATGGCTACACCTTC CASSFQGGYGYTF
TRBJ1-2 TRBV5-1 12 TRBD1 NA TGCGCCAGCAGCTTACAGGGACAGGGCTACACCTTC CASSLQGQGYTF
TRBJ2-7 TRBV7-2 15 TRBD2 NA TGTGCCAGCAGCTATGGACTAGCGGGGACCTACGAGCAGTACTTC CASSYGLAGTYEQYF
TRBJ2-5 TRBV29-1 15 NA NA TGCAGCGTTGTCAGCTTGGGCAGGCCACAAGAGACCCAGTACTTC CSVVSLGRPQETQYF
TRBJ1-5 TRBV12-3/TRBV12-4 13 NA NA TGTGCCAGCAGGGCAGGGGCCGATCAGCCCCAGCATTTT CASRAGADQPQHF
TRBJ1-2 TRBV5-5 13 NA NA TGTGCCAGCAGCGCGGGTACCGACTATGGCTACACCTTC CASSAGTDYGYTF
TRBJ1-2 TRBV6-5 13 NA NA TGTGCCAGCACGTCGGCGACTATCTATGGCTACACCTTC CASTSATIYGYTF
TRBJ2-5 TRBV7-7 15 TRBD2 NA TGTGCCAGCAGCCTTAGCGGGGGCTCGCTGGAGACCCAGTACTTC CASSLSGGSLETQYF
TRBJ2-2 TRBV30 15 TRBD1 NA TGTGCCTCGGACAGGCTAACACGGGGCACCGGGGAGCTGTTTTTT CASDRLTRGTGELFF
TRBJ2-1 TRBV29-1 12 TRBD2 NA TGCAGCAGCGGGGGGAACTACAATGAGCAGTTCTTC CSSGGNYNEQFF
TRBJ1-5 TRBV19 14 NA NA TGTGCCAGTAGTATAGGGAGGAGCAATCAGCCCCAGCATTTT CASSIGRSNQPQHF
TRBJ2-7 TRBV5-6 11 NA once TGTGCCAGCAGCAATACCTACGAGCAGTACTTC CASSNTYEQYF
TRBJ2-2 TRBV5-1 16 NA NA TGCGCCAGCAGCTTGGAGTTGGGTCCGGGCACCGGGGAGCTGTTTTTT CASSLELGPGTGELFF
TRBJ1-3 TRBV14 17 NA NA TGTGCCAGCAGCCCGCGGGTACCTTCTTTCTCTGGAAACACCATATATTTT CASSPRVPSFSGNTIYF
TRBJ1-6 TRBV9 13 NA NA TGTGCCAGCAGCACCCAGGGTGAGGGGGCCCTCCACTTT CASSTQGEGALHF
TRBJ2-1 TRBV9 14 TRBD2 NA TGTGCCAGCAGCGGCTGGGGGGGGTACAATGAGCAGTTCTTC CASSGWGGYNEQFF
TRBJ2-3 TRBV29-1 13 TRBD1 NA TGCAGCGTCCAAGACAGGGTCACGGATACGCAGTATTTT CSVQDRVTDTQYF
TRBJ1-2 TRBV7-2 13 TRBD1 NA TGTGCCAGCAGTCTACAGGGGAACTATGGCTACACCTTC CASSLQGNYGYTF
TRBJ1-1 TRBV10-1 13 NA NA TGCGCCAGCAAATTTGAGGGAAACACTGAAGCTTTCTTT CASKFEGNTEAFF
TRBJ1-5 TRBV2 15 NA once TGTGCCAGCAGAGGAGGAGTGGTGGACAGTCAGCCCCAGCATTTT CASRGGVVDSQPQHF
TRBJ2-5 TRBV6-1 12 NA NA TGTGCCAGCAGTGAAATAGCAGAGACCCAGTACTTC CASSEIAETQYF
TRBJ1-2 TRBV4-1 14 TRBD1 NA TGCGCCAGCGGCCCCCGACAGGGAGACTATGGCTACACCTTC CASGPRQGDYGYTF
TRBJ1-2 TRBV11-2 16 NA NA TGTGCCAGCAGCTTAAATCGATTCGGGGGAAGCTATGGCTACACCTTC CASSLNRFGGSYGYTF
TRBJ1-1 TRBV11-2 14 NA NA TGTGCCAGCAGCCTGGGCGGGGGAAGAACTGAAGCTTTCTTT CASSLGGGRTEAFF
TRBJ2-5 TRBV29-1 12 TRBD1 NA TGCAGCGCCACCGACAGGGGAGAGACCCAGTACTTC CSATDRGETQYF
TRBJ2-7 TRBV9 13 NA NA TGTGCCAGCAGCGTAGGAACAGCCTACGAGCAGTACTTC CASSVGTAYEQYF
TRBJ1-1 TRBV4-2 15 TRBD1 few TGTGCCAGCAGCCACTTCGGGACAGAAAACACTGAAGCTTTCTTT CASSHFGTENTEAFF
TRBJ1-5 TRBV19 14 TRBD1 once TGTGCCAGTAGTACTGGGACAGGGGGGCAGCCCCAGCATTTT CASSTGTGGQPQHF
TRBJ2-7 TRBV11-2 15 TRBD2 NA TGTGCCAGCAGCTCCCCGACTAGCGGGGTCTACGAGCAGTACTTC CASSSPTSGVYEQYF
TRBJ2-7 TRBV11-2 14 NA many TGTGCCAGCAGCCATCAGGGGCCGCCCTACGAGCAGTACTTC CASSHQGPPYEQYF
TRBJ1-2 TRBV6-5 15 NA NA TGTGCCAGCAGCCGCGACTTTTGGGGAGGGTATGGCTACACCTTC CASSRDFWGGYGYTF
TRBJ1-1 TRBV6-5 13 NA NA TGTGCCAGCAGTTGGGCAGGGACTACTGAAGCTTTCTTT CASSWAGTTEAFF
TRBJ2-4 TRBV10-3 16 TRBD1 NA TGTGCCATCAGGCCGGACAGGTCGGAGACCAAAAACATTCAGTACTTC CAIRPDRSETKNIQYF
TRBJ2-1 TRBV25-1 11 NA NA TGTGCCAGTAAAACCTACAATGAGCAGTTCTTC CASKTYNEQFF
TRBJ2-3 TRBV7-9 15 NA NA TGTGCCAGCAGCTTCACGGGATTCAACACAGATACGCAGTATTTT CASSFTGFNTDTQYF
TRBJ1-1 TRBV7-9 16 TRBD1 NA TGTGCCAGCAGCCCTTACCTCACAGGGGCGGACACTGAAGCTTTCTTT CASSPYLTGADTEAFF
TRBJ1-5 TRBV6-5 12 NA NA TGTGCCAGCAGTTACTCAGAGCAGCCCCAGCATTTT CASSYSEQPQHF
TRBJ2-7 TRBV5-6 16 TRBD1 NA TGTGCCAGCAGTTCGTCCCGGGACAGGGGAGCCTCCGAGCAGTACTTC CASSSSRDRGASEQYF
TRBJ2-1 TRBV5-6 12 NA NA TGTGCCAGCAGCCTCCAGGACCAGGGGCAGTTCTTC CASSLQDQGQFF
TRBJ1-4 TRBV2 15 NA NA TGTGCCAGCAGTGTCAGGGTAACAAGGGATGAAAAACTGTTTTTT CASSVRVTRDEKLFF
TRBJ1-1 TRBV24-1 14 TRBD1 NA TGTGCCACCAGTGACGCGGGACAGCCTTTTGAAGCTTTCTTT CATSDAGQPFEAFF
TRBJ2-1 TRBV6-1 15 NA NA TGTGCCAGCAGTGAATGGGCAAGCTCCTACAATGAGCAGTTCTTC CASSEWASSYNEQFF
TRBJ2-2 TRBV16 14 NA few TGTGCCAGCAGCCCAGACAGGAACACCGGGGAGCTGTTTTTT CASSPDRNTGELFF
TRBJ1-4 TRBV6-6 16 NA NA TGTGCCAGCACCGCCCGTCGACAGGTGGATGTGGAAAAACTGTTTTTT CASTARRQVDVEKLFF
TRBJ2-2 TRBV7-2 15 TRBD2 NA TGTGCCAGCAGCCAGAGGAGCGGGGGAACCGGGGAGCTGTTTTTT CASSQRSGGTGELFF
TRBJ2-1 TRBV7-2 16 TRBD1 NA TGTGCCAGCAGCTTAGTGGGGACAGGGGGCGGAGGTGAGCAGTTCTTC CASSLVGTGGGGEQFF
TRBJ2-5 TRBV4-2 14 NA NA TGTGCCAGCAGCCAAGATGTCCTTAAAGAGACCCAGTACTTC CASSQDVLKETQYF
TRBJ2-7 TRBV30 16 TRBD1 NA TGTGCCTGGAGGCCCCCACCGGGACAGGGGGCCTACGAGCAGTACTTC CAWRPPPGQGAYEQYF
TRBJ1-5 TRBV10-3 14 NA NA TGTGCCATTTCGGCGGGAAGAGAGAATCAGCCCCAGCATTTT CAISAGRENQPQHF
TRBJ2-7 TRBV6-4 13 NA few TGTGCCCGCGTCGCGGCCAGACTCCCTGAGCAGTACTTC CARVAARLPEQYF